This TCR beta chain appears in the sequencing data of a study of technical replicates of blood from a handful of donors. Per the germline V gene, CDR1 is MRHNA and CDR2 is SNTAGT. The CDR3 is 14 amino acids. Trimming removed 4 bases from V and 7 bases from J, with 14 bases in between. TCRdb's copy holds only in-frame clones and misses some; the assay was immunoSEQ multiplex PCR. The data show approximately 17,000 clones, about 89% seen once. The clonotype comes from a human donor in good health. Sequenced: PBMCs. This chain uses TRBV6-4 with TRBJ2-1; maybe TRBD1 (5 bases). The CDR3 spells CASSAAQGRNEQFF. The CDR3 DNA reads TGTGCCAGCAGTGCCGCCCAGGGAAGGAATGAGCAGTTCTTC.